Described below is a single T cell receptor (beta chain) sequence and its context. The junction and the germline gene differ at one end; a read error may be behind it. The CDR3 is 14 residues long. Germline values: CDR1 MNHEY, CDR2 SMNVEV (reference sequence). These data are taken from a study of patients and donors after allogeneic stem cell transplantation. MiXCR, run by TCRdb on the RT-PCR reads, gives a single entry per CDR3 protein. The profile covers hundreds of thousands of distinct CDR3 sequences, with 16% appearing a single time and about 7% taken by the ten largest. The TCR was taken from a human donor who was either an allogeneic HSCT recipient or a stem cell or donor lymphocyte infusion donor (not recorded which). It is not recorded whose cells these are; they may come from a transplant donor. The sample was blood, either unsorted or a sorted T cell fraction (not recorded which). The V call is TRBV27, the J call TRBJ1-5; the match to TRBD1 covers 8 bases. The CDR3 bases are TGTGCCAGCAGTTACAGGGGGAGCAAACAGCCCCAGCATTTT. Amino acid sequence: CASSYRGSKQPQHF.